This TCR beta chain was identified during a study of a mutant IDH1 vaccine in newly diagnosed glioma. The CDR3 runs to 13 residues. Trimming left V 5 bases short and J 3 bases short, with 13 bases between. The germline gives CDR1 SQVTM, CDR2 ANQGSEA. Time point denoted: week 35, safety follow-up. Each vaccine dose was 300 ug of mutant IDH1 20-mer peptide, with topical imiquimod. This clone has just one count. The antigen remains unidentified. Using immunoSEQ multiplex PCR, the repertoire was profiled, and TCRdb retains in-frame clones only, with some absent. The profile covers about 68,000 clones, with approximately 88% appearing a single time and approximately 12% taken by the ten largest.

The sample consisted of PBMCs, taken from a glioma patient whose treatment included an IDH1 peptide vaccine. The clonotype originates from a young man with glioma. This chain uses TRBV29-1 with TRBJ2-5, with D possibly TRBD1 on 5 matching bases. Here the CDR3 reads CSVYLQAKETQYF. The CDR3 nucleotides read TGCAGCGTTTATCTACAGGCTAAAGAGACCCAGTACTTC.